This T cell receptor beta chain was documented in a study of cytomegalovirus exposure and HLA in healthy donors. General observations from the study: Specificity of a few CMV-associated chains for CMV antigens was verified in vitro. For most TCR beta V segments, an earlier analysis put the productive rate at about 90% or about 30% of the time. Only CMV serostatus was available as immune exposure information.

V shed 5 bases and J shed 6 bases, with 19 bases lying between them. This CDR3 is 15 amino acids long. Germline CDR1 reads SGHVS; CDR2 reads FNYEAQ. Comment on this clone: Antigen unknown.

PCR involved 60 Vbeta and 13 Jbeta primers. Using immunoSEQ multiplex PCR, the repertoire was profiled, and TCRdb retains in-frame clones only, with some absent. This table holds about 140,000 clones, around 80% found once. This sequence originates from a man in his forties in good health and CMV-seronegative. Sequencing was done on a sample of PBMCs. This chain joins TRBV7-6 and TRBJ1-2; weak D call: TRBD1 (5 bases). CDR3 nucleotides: TGTGCCAGCAGCAGCGGGGGAGGGAGAAAGGATGGCTACACCTTC. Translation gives CASSSGGGRKDGYTF.